This TCR beta chain was recovered during a study of blood T cell repertoires in COVID-19 (dated by TCRdb to the early 2020s). For the study in its entirety: Samples covering the acute and convalescent phases of COVID-19 were provided by collaborators in the United States, Italy and Spain. The material from the prospective study consisted of cDNA or gDNA derived from T cells, B-cell-depleted T cells, or PBMCs. The dataset comprised deeply sampled blood TCRbeta repertoires from subjects exposed to, actively infected with, or recovered from COVID-19. The repertoires were released in a freely available public database intended as a resource for research on the immune response to SARS-CoV-2. The samples were drawn from two sources: the first 160 participants of the ongoing ImmuneRACE study, and 950 to 1,500 subjects contributed by 6 global collaborators. The sample metadata nearly always contained a de-identified subject ID, COVID-19 status, age in years and sex. Where HLA class I and class II types were available, the types were taken from metadata supplied by the sample provider, not from assay-based typing. Overall results and qualifications from the work: The quantity of clinical and demographic metadata differed by source and by participant and was supplied without curation.

TCRbeta CDR3 regions were amplified from genomic DNA using the immunoSEQ Assay, a bias-controlled multiplex PCR. The study's own analysis went as follows. The number of nucleated cells in each sample was estimated by amplification of reference gene primers within the assay. To quantify the absolute abundance of each unique TCRbeta CDR3 rearrangement, sequence reads were collapsed and filtered. For each sample, productive Simpson clonality was calculated by taking the square root of Simpson's diversity index across productive rearrangements. TCRdb mirrors the immuneACCESS table, restricted to in-frame sequences. Some clones are absent from its copies; in checked studies, under half trace to an unresolved V gene, and the reason for the others is unknown. Clone size and V and J calls were adopted from that table, with D and trimming inferred from the DNA. In this sample the table shows 300,000 to 350,000 clones, 80% to 90% of which occur a single time. Over 2% of the sample rests with the top ten.

As regards this clone: Its cognate antigen has yet to be identified. It has no much larger one-base neighbor in the sample; base qualities were not kept.

The germline V gene (reference sequence) yields SGHNT for CDR1 and YYREEE for CDR2. The CDR3, from cysteine to phenylalanine, totals 14 residues. Just the 42-base CDR3 DNA is kept, in frame starting at base 1. V ends up 5 bases short and J 3 bases short, with an unmatched junction base count of 6. Participants in the prospective study were enrolled through a virtual design, were aged roughly 18 to 100 years, and lived in fewer than 30 United States geographic areas. In the prospective study, participants were assigned to cohorts based on the clinical history participants reported in a screening survey and a study questionnaire. ImmuneRACE Cohort 3 recovered participants were defined by two consecutive negative NP/OP PCR tests, healthcare professional clearance, or symptom resolution. Each participant in the prospective study had whole blood, serum and a nasopharyngeal or oropharyngeal swab collected by mobile phlebotomists. Participants in the prospective study had the option to provide additional blood draws and questionnaires over a roughly 2-month period. Blood samples from the prospective study were shipped frozen or at room temperature prior to DNA extraction.

The sequence was collected from a man younger than 45 who had recovered from COVID-19. The chain links TRBV5-4 with TRBJ1-2; 8 of the junction bases match TRBD1. The sequencing sample was made of PBMCs or T cells enriched from blood (not recorded which). The sequenced DNA: TGTGCCAGCAGGTGGCAGGGGGCGTACTATGGCTACACCTTC. Its translation reads: CASRWQGAYYGYTF.